This passage covers 13 T cell receptor beta chains from one sample sequenced in a study of CD8+ T cells in alopecia areata. Researchers sorted pooled cutaneous lymph node cells on the basis of CD4, CD8alpha, NKG2D, NKG2ACE and other markers. cDNA reverse transcribed from extracted RNA served as the sequencing template. Produced via immunoSEQ multiplex PCR; TCRdb's table is partial and in-frame only. This sample has 15,000 to 20,000 clones, each found more than once. The sample taken for sequencing was CD8+ T cells sorted from a lymph node. Source of these receptors: a C3H/HeJ mouse with alopecia areata. The strain's MHC haplotype is H2-k.

Turning to this clone: Gene names follow the mouse nomenclature. The read terminates 4 residues ahead of where the CDR3 ends, so the germline J gene completes it. The rearrangement uses TRBV13-3 and TRBJ2-4; 7 bases fit TRBD1. V lost 1 base and J lost 3; bases outside the gene matches: 2. The V gene's germline CDR1 is NNHDY and CDR2 SYVADS. The CDR3 has 14 residues. The CDR3 protein is CASSDRQGQNTLYF. CDR3 bases read: TGTGCCAGCAGTGATCGACAGGGCCAAAAC. Complete variable domain (other parts from reference TRBV13-3 and TRBJ2-4): EAAVTQSPRSKVAVTGGKVTLSCHQTNNHDYMYWYRQDTGHGLRLIHYSYVADSTEKGDIPDGYKASRPSQENFSLILELASLSQTAVYFCASSDRQGQNTLYFGAGTRLSVL.

Comment on this clone: Mouse gene names and germline throughout. With the read ending 4 residues before the CDR3 end, the germline J gene is used to fill in that end. The rearrangement uses TRBV13-3 and TRBJ2-5; tentative D call: TRBD1 (5 bases). The CDR3 sequence is 14 residues long. Germline-derived CDR1 and CDR2 are NNHDY and SYVADS. The sequenced part of the CDR3 DNA is TGTGCCAGCAGTGATGCCAGGGCAGGAGAC. It specifies CASSDARAGD. The full CDR3 reads CASSDARAGDTQYF.

This clone was picked up many times. Gene names follow the mouse nomenclature. The CDR3 bases that were read are TGCACCTGCAGTGCTCGCGGGACAAAAGAC. It is translated as CTCSARGTKD. In full, the CDR3 reads CTCSARGTKDTQYF. This rearrangement joins TRBV1 to TRBJ2-5; perhaps TRBD1 as D (6 bases). The CDR3 goes on 4 residues after the read ends, and that part is filled in from the germline J gene. The CDR3 totals 14 residues. CDR1 NSQYPW and CDR2 LRSPGD come from the germline V gene (reference sequence).

This clone was observed many times. Gene names are mouse gene names. Read sequence stops 4 residues before the CDR3 end, and the germline J gene provides the missing end. The V and J genes are TRBV13-3 and TRBJ2-1, with TRBD2 matching 13 bases. There are 15 residues in the CDR3. Germline CDR1 reads NNHDY; CDR2 reads SYVADS. The junction had 4 bases not matched to a gene; V was cut back by 5 bases and J by 5 bases. Incomplete CDR3 DNA: TGTGCCAGCAGAGGACTGGGGGGGCTGCATGCT. Translated, it gives CASRGLGGLHA. The full CDR3 sequence reads CASRGLGGLHAEQFF.

The sample holds many counts of this clone. The germline and genes are mouse ones. The read ends 4 residues shy of where the CDR3 ends; the end is completed using the germline J gene. The chain couples TRBV13-3 to TRBJ2-5, with 7 bases fitting TRBD2. The CDR3 loop spans 15 amino acids. In germline, CDR1 is NNHDY, CDR2 SYVADS. V lost 3 bases and J lost 0; bases outside the gene matches: 4. The part of the CDR3 DNA that was read is TGTGCCAGCAGTGTTGGGGGGTTTAACCAAGAC. Residues: CASSVGGFNQD. In full, the CDR3 is CASSVGGFNQDTQYF.

Notes on this clone: Mouse names are used for the genes. The read ends 4 residues before the CDR3 terminus; that terminus is restored from the germline J gene. Other nucleotide sequences from this sample produce the same CDR3. The chain has TRBV13-3 and TRBJ2-7, with 10 bases aligning to TRBD2. The CDR3 totals 14 residues. The germline V gene has CDR1 NNHDY and CDR2 SYVADS. The part of the CDR3 DNA that was read is TGTGCCAGCAGTGATAGACTGGGGGGTTAT. This gives the protein CASSDRLGGY. The full-length CDR3 reads as CASSDRLGGYEQYF.

This clone was counted between two and nine times. The gene symbols are mouse symbols. The read terminates 4 residues ahead of where the CDR3 ends, so the germline J gene completes it. This same CDR3 is encoded by further DNA sequences in the sample. The V call is TRBV14, the J call TRBJ2-7, with 11 bases fitting TRBD1. Per germline, CDR1 SGHDT and CDR2 FRDEAV. This CDR3 has 14 residues. The sequenced part of the CDR3 DNA is TGTGCCAGCAGTCCCGGGACAGGGGGGTAT. It is translated as CASSPGTGGY. The CDR3 reads in full as CASSPGTGGYEQYF. Combining the CDR3 with reference TRBV14 and TRBJ2-7 gives the whole variable domain EAGVTQSPRYAVLQEGQAVSFWCDPISGHDTLYWYQQPRDQGPQLLVYFRDEAVIDNSQLPSDRFSAVRPKGTNSTLKIQSAKQGDTATYLCASSPGTGGYEQYFGPGTRLTVL.

This clone has more than one count but fewer than ten. Gene names are the mouse ones. With the read ending 4 residues before the CDR3 end, the germline J gene is used to fill in that end. The rearrangement joins TRBV13-2 to TRBJ2-3; D might be TRBD2 (6 bases). The CDR3 is 14 residues long. Germline-derived CDR1 and CDR2 are NNHNN and SYGAGS (reference sequence). V dropped 6 bases and J dropped 0 bases, with 11 bases sitting between them. The part of the CDR3 DNA that was read is TGTGCCAGCGTTGACTGGTATAGTGCAGAA. Its translation: CASVDWYSAE. The full-length CDR3 reads as CASVDWYSAETLYF.

For this clone: The gene names here belong to mouse. The read ends 4 residues shy of where the CDR3 ends; the end is completed using the germline J gene. The chain couples TRBV13-3 to TRBJ2-5; 9 bases match TRBD1. V lost 4 bases, J lost 3 bases, and 3 bases stayed unmatched. This CDR3 is built from 14 residues. CDR1 is NNHDY and CDR2 is SYVADS in the germline V gene. CDR3 DNA, as far as it was read: TGTGCCAGCAGTCCGGGACAGGGACAAGAC. Protein sequence: CASSPGQGQD. The whole CDR3 sequence reads CASSPGQGQDTQYF. The whole variable domain, remainder taken from reference TRBV13-3 and TRBJ2-5, is EAAVTQSPRSKVAVTGGKVTLSCHQTNNHDYMYWYRQDTGHGLRLIHYSYVADSTEKGDIPDGYKASRPSQENFSLILELASLSQTAVYFCASSPGQGQDTQYFGPGTRLLVL.

With regard to this clone: TCRdb's protein sequence differs at residue 13 from the translated DNA; the protein presented here follows the DNA. Gene names denote mouse genes. Read data end 3 residues before the CDR3 end; the end is taken from the germline J gene. This chain connects TRBV13-1 to TRBJ1-6; 10 nucleotides match TRBD1. TRBJ1-6 is an ORF for which the function is uncertain. Per germline, CDR1 NSHNY and CDR2 SYGAGN. This CDR3 spans 16 amino acids. The V segment lost 2 bases and the J segment 4 bases; nucleotides outside the gene matches: 3. CDR3 amino acids: CASSETGGAYNSPLYF. Partial CDR3 DNA: TGTGCCAGCAGTGAGACAGGGGGCGCATATAATTCGCCC.

The sample holds many counts of this clone. Gene names refer to mouse genes. The CDR3 sequence: CASSPLGLQDTQYF. The CDR3 DNA, read in part, is TGTGCCAGCAGTCCTCTGGGGCTCCAAGAC. The rearrangement links TRBV13-3 to TRBJ2-5, with D perhaps matching TRBD2 (6 bases). The read finishes 4 residues shy of the CDR3 end, and the germline J gene is used to complete it. The CDR3 runs 14 residues. Germline V gene sequence: CDR1 NNHDY, CDR2 SYVADS. Trimming removed 4 bases from V and 2 bases from J, with 11 bases in between.

This clone was picked up a small number of times. The gene names here belong to mouse. The read halts 4 residues ahead of the CDR3 end, with the missing end drawn from the germline J gene. The V gene is TRBV13-1, the J gene TRBJ2-7; TRBD2 matches at 9 bases. The V gene end was trimmed by 2 bases and the J gene end by 3 bases; junction bases not matched to a gene: 3. CDR1 is NSHNY, CDR2 SYGAGN, per germline. This CDR3 spans 14 amino acids. CDR3 region: CASSDRDWDYEQYF. The sequenced part of the CDR3 DNA is TGTGCCAGCAGTGACCGGGACTGGGACTAT.

The sample holds a few counts of this clone. TCRdb gives a protein that differs at residue 11 from what the DNA encodes, so the protein here is translated from the DNA. Mouse names are used for the genes. CDR3 sequence reads: CTCSARGNNSPLYF. Partial CDR3 DNA: TGCACCTGCAGTGCGAGGGGGAATAATTCGCCC. J is TRBJ1-6 and V is TRBV1; D possibly corresponds to TRBD1 (6 bases). With the read ending 3 residues before the CDR3 end, the germline J gene is used to fill in that end. TRBJ1-6 is sorted into the ORF group, with uncertain function. V lost 3 bases and J lost 5, with 8 bases in between. From germline, CDR1 is NSQYPW and CDR2 LRSPGD (reference sequence). This CDR3 contains 14 residues.